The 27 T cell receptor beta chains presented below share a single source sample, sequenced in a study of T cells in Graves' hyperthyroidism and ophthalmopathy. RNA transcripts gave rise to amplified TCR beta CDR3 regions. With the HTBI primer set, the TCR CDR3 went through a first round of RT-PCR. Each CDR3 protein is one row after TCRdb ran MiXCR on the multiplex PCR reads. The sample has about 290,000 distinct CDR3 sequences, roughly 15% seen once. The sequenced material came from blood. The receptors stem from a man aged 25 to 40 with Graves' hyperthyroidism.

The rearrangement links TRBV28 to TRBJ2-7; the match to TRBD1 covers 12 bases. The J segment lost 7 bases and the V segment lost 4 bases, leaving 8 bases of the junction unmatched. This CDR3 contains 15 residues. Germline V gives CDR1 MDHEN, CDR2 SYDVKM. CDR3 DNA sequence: TGTGCCAGCAGTTCCGGGACAGGGGGCGCGGAGGAGCAGTACTTC. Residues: CASSSGTGGAEEQYF.

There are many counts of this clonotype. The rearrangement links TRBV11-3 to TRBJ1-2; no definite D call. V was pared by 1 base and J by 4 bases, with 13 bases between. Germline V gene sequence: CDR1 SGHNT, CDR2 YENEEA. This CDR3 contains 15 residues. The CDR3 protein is CASSLGTALIYGYTF. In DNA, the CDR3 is TGTGCCAGCAGCTTAGGAACAGCTTTGATCTATGGCTACACCTTC.

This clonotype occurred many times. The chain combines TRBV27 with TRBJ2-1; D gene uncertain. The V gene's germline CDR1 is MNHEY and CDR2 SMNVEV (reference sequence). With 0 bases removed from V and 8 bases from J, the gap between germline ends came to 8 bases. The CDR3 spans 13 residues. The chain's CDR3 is CASSLSRRDEQFF. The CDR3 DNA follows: TGTGCCAGCAGTTTATCTCGACGGGATGAGCAGTTCTTC.

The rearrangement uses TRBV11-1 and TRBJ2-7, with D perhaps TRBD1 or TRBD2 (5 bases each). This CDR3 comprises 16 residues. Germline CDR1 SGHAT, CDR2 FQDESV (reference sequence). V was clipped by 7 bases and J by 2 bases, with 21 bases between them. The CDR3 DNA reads TGTGCCAGCACCCCTAGGCCGTCCGGGACCCCCTACGAGCAGTACTTC. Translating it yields CASTPRPSGTPYEQYF.

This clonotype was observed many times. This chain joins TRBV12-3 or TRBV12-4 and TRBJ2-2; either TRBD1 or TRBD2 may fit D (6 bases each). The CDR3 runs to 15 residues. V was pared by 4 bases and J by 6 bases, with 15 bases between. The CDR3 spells CASSSGGRSAGELFF. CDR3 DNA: TGTGCCAGCAGTTCCGGGGGCCGGTCGGCCGGGGAGCTGTTTTTT.

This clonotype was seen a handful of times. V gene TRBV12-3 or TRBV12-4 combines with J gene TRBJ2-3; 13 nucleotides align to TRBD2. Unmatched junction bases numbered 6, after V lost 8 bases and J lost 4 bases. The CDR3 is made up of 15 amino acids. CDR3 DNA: TGTGCCAGCTCTTACGGGACTAGCGGGGCAGATACGCAGTATTTT. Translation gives CASSYGTSGADTQYF.

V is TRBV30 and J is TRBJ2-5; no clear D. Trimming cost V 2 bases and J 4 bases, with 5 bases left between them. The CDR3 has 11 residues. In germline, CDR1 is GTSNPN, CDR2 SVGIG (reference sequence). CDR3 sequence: CAWSPLETQYF. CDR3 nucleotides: TGTGCCTGGAGTCCCCTAGAGACCCAGTACTTC.

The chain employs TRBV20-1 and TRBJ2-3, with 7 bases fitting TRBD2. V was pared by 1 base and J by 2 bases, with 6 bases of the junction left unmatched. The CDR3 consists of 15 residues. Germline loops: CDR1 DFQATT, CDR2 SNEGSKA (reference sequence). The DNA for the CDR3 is TGCAGTGCTAGAGTGGGAGCGGGATTCACAGATACGCAGTATTTT. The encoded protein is CSARVGAGFTDTQYF.

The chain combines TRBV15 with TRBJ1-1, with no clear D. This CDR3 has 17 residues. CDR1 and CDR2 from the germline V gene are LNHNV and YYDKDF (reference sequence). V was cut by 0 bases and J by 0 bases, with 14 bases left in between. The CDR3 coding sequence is TGTGCCACCAGCAGAGATAAGAGGGCGGCAATGAACACTGAAGCTTTCTTT. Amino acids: CATSRDKRAAMNTEAFF.

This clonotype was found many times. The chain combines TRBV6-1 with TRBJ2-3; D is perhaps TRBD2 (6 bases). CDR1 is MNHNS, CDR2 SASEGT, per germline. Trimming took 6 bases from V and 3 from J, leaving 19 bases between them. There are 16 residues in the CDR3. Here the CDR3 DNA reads TGTGCCAGCAGCCCCGGGACTCTCTTAAGTACAGATACGCAGTATTTT. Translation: CASSPGTLLSTDTQYF.

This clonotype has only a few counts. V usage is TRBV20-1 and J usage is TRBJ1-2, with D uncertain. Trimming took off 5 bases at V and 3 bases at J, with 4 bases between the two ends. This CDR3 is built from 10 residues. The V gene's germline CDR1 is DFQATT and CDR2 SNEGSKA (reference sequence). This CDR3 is CSAVDYGYTF. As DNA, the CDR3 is TGCAGTGCTGTGGACTATGGCTACACCTTC.

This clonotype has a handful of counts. The CDR3 DNA reads TGTGCCAGCAGCTCGACGGGACAGGGCTACGAGCAGTACTTC. Residues: CASSSTGQGYEQYF. The chain joins TRBV7-9 to TRBJ2-7; 9 nucleotides match TRBD1. CDR1 is SEHNR and CDR2 is FQNEAQ in the germline V gene (reference sequence). Trimming at V came to 4 bases and at J to 3 bases, leaving 4 bases not matched to a gene. This CDR3 spans 14 amino acids.

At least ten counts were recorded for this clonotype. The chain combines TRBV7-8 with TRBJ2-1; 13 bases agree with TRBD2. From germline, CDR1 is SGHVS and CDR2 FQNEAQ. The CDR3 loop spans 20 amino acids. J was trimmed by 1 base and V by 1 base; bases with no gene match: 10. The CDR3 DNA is TGTGCCAGCAGCTTAGGGGGGGGACTAGCGGGAAGCCAGTCCTACAATGAGCAGTTCTTC. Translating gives CASSLGGGLAGSQSYNEQFF.

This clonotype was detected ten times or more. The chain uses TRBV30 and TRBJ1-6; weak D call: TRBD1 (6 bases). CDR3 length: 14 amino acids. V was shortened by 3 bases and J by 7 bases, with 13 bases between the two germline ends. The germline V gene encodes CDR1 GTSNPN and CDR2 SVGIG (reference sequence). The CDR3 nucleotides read TGTGCCTGGAGCCCAGGACAGTTGAATTCACCCCTCCACTTT. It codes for CAWSPGQLNSPLHF.

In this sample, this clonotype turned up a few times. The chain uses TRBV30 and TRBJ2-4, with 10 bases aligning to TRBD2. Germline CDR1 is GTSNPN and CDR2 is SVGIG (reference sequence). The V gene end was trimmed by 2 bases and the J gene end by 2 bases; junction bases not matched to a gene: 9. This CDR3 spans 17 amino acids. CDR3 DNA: TGTGCCTGGAGTACTAGCGGGAATAGCTTTTCCAAAAACATTCAGTACTTC. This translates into CAWSTSGNSFSKNIQYF.

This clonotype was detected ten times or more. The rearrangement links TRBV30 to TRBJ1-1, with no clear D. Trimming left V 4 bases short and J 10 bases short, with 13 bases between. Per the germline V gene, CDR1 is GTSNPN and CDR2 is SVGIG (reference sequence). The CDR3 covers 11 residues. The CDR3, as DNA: TGTGCCTGGATTGGGGAGCTGAGAGCTTTCTTT. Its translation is CAWIGELRAFF.

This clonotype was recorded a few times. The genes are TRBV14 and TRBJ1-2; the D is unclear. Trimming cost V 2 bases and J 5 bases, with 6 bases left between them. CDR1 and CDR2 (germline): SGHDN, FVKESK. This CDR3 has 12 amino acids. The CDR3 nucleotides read TGTGCCAGCAGCCAACTGTCTTATGGCTACACCTTC. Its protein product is CASSQLSYGYTF.

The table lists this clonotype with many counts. The CDR3 spells CASSFVQNTEAFF. CDR3 coding DNA: TGTGCCAGCAGTTTCGTTCAGAACACTGAAGCTTTCTTT. The J gene is TRBJ1-1, the V gene TRBV28; no clear D. The CDR3 totals 13 residues. Germline values: CDR1 MDHEN, CDR2 SYDVKM. The ends were cut back, 3 bases at V and 1 base at J, with 6 bases in the middle.

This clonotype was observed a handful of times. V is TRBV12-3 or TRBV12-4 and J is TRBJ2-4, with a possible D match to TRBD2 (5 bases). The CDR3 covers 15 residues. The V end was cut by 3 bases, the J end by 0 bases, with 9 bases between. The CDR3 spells CASSFGAVAKNIQYF. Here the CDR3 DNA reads TGTGCCAGCAGTTTTGGAGCGGTAGCCAAAAACATTCAGTACTTC.

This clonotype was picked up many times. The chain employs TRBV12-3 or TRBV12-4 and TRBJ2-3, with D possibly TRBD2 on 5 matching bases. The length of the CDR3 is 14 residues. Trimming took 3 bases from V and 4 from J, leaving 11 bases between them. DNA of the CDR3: TGTGCCAGCAGTTTTGGTGGGAGCCCAGATACGCAGTATTTT. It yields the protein CASSFGGSPDTQYF.

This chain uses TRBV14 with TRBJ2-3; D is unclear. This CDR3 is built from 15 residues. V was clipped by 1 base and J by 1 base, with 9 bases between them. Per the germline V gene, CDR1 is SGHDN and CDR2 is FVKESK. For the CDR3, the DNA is TGTGCCAGCAGCCAAGGTACTCCTCGCACAGATACGCAGTATTTT. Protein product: CASSQGTPRTDTQYF.

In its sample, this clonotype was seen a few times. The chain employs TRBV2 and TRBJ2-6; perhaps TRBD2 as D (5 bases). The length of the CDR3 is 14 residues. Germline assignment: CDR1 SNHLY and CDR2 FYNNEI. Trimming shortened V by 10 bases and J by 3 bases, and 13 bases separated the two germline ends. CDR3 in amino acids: CATRARNGANVLTF. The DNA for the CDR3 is TGTGCCACGCGGGCGCGGAATGGGGCCAACGTCCTGACTTTC.

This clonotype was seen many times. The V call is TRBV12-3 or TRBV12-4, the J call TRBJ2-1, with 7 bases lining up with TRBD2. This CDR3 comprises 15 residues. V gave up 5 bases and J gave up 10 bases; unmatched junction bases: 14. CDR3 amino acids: CASSPRTRGPREQFF. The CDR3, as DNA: TGTGCCAGCAGTCCTAGGACTAGGGGCCCTCGGGAGCAGTTCTTC.

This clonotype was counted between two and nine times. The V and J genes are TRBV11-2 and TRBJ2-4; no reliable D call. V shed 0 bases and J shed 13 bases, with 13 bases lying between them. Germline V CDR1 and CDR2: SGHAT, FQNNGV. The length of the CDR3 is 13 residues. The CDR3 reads CASSLDWGQGQYF. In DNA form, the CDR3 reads TGTGCCAGCAGCTTAGATTGGGGTCAAGGACAGTACTTC.

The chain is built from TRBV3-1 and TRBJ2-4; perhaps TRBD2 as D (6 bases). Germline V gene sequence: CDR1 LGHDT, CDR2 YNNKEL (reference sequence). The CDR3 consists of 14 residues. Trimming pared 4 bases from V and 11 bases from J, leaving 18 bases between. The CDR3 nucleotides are TGTGCCAGCAGCCCTTCTCGGGAGACAGAGCTTCAGTACTTC. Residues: CASSPSRETELQYF.

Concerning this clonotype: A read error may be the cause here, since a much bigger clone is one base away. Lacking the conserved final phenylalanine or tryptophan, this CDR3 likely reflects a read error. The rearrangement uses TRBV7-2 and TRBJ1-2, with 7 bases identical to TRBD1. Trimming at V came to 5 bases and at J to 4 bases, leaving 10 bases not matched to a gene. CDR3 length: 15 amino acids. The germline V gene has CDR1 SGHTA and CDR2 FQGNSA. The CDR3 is CASSLLSGGGYGYTL. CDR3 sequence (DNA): TGTGCCAGCAGCCTCCTGTCAGGGGGGGGCTATGGCTACACCCTC.

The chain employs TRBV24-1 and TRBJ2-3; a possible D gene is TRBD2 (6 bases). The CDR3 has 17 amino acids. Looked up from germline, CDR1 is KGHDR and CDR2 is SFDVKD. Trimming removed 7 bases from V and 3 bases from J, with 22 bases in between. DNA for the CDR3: TGTGCCACCAGCCCCCGCGGGACTCTTCTTTTTACAGATACGCAGTATTTT. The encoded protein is CATSPRGTLLFTDTQYF.